This T cell receptor beta chain was obtained from a study of PD-1 blockade in mismatch repair-deficient tumors. All patients were mismatch repair deficient, assessed by either PCR or immunohistochemistry. A few pembrolizumab responders had their TCRs sequenced. Assay: immunoSEQ multiplex PCR; the TCRdb copy retains only in-frame clones and omits some. The sample records some 84,000 clones, over 75% being singletons. V gave up 6 bases and J gave up 8 bases; unmatched junction bases: 13. The germline V gene encodes CDR1 MNHEY and CDR2 SVGAGI. The CDR3 spans 15 residues. V is TRBV6-5 and J is TRBJ1-5, with 7 nucleotides matching TRBD1. The sequencing used peripheral blood, collected 12 weeks after starting pembrolizumab. This clonotype was sampled from an adult with mismatch repair-deficient cancer. The CDR3 protein is CASRPFRQGAEPQHF. In DNA, the CDR3 is TGTGCCAGCAGGCCGTTTCGACAGGGTGCGGAGCCCCAGCATTTT.